This T cell receptor beta chain derives from a study of blood T cell repertoires in COVID-19. This clone was recorded once. Sequenced by immunoSEQ multiplex PCR; TCRdb stores in-frame clones only, minus some. The table records 250,000 or so clones, 86% of them present only once. V dropped 6 bases and J dropped 4; count of bases not matched to a gene: 14. CDR1 is SQVTM, CDR2 ANQGSEA, per germline. The CDR3 is 16 residues long. The V and J genes are TRBV29-1 and TRBJ2-3; the match to TRBD2 covers 9 bases. This receptor was obtained from a woman in her 50s who had recovered from COVID-19. Sequenced input: PBMCs or T cells enriched from blood (not recorded which). Here the CDR3 DNA reads TGCAGCGTGGGGGTTTATGGCGGGAGGGTCTCAGATACGCAGTATTTT. Its protein product is CSVGVYGGRVSDTQYF.